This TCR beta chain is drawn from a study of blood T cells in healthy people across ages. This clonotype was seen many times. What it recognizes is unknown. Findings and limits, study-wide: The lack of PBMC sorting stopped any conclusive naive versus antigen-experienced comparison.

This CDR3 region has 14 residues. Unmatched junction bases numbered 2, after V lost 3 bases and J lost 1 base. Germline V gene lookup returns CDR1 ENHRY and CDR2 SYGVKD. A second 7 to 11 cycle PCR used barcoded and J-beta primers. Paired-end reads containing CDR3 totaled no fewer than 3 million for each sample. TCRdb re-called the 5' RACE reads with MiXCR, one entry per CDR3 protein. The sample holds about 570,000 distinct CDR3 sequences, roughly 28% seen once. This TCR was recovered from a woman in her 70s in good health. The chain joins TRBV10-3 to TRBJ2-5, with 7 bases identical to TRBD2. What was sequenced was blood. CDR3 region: CAISDWGGQETQYF. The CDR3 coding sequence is TGTGCCATCAGTGACTGGGGGGGCCAAGAGACCCAGTACTTC.